This TCR beta chain was sequenced during a study of shared clonotypes between healthy human individuals (dated by TCRdb to 2018 to 2020). About the full investigation: The cohort comprised a couple of women and a few men aged 18 to 49 years. Per donor, three plates each were used for CD4 naive and CD4 memory, two for CD8 naive, and one for CD8 memory. To estimate repertoire size and how much clonotypes are shared between individuals, the study performed deep sequencing of blood TCR repertoires from about 5 healthy adults. Libraries were prepared and TCR repertoires were sequenced by different laboratories using diverse techniques, in order to increase sequencing depth and limit assay-specific biases. Each donor's leukapheresis produced roughly between about 0.85 and 10 billion PBMCs. Paper-wide results and their limitations: Incomplete sequencing was indicated by rarefaction of sorted-subset datasets, despite the large sequencing depth. Based on pairwise subsampling, the degree of clonotype sharing among donors was expected to be affected by sequencing depth. Higher generation probabilities were observed for clonotypes shared by all four sorted-subset donors than for non-shared clonotypes. Across a few donors, roughly 5.1% of naive CD4, around 3.3% of naive CD8, 2% to 2.5% of memory CD4, and over 0.35% of memory CD8 clonotypes were shared. The genetic and exposure-history diversity represented was limited by the small number of donors. Sampling was restricted to blood, and TCR repertoires in tissue are likely to differ from TCR repertoires in blood. Naive subsets generally had larger estimated clonotype richness than memory subsets did.

The donors were healthy, HIV-negative adults with no recently reported acute infections or vaccinations. All donors were Caucasian adults living in Nashville, Tennessee, USA. CD4+ T cells were enriched by magnetic negative selection, after which naive cells were positively selected on CD45RA and the negative fraction was taken as the memory subset. After blood collection by leukapheresis, PBMCs were isolated using Ficoll-Histopaque density gradient centrifugation and then cryopreserved in the vapor phase of liquid nitrogen. Analytical flow cytometry was used to check the purity and quantity of every magnetically sorted T cell population. From each sorted fraction, genomic DNA was isolated and quantified by UV absorbance on a Nanodrop 2000c. Measured from the cysteine to the phenylalanine, the CDR3 is 14 residues long. Here the CDR3 DNA is all that survives: 42 bases in frame from base 1. V is pared back by 0 bases and J by 7 bases, with 8 bases lying between the germline termini. Per the germline V gene, SGHRS is the CDR1 and YFSETQ is the CDR2.

Comments on this clone: Its binding antigen is unknown. It has no much larger one-base neighbor in the sample; base qualities were not kept. Within the sample, other DNA sequences also encode this same CDR3.

TCR CDR3 regions were amplified from genomic DNA by multiplex PCR using the deep immunoSEQ assay. For each cell subset, the extracted genomic DNA was distributed evenly across all wells of several immunoSEQ 96-well plates, and each plate served as one replicate. For sorted subsets, about 200 ng genomic DNA, equal to approximately 30,000 T cell genomes, was loaded into each replicate PCR. The purified libraries were quantified using a Qubit 3.0 fluorometer, sized with a Bioanalyzer 2100, and then quantified again using the KAPA Library Quantification kit. Each immunoSEQ 96-well plate was sequenced on its own single-read 150-cycle Illumina NextSeq 550 flow cell. The authors' analysis ran thus. The immunoSEQ output contained only junctional sequences without quality scores, so filtering could not match that applied to full-length reads. Sequences were annotated with PyIR, a Python wrapper for IgBLAST v1.9, using IMGT germline references to assign V/J genes and CDR3. Reads with weak V/J assignments (E-value above 1e-6), missing CDR3, stop codons, out-of-frame junctions, or ambiguous translated residues were removed. A V3J clonotype was defined by an identical inferred V gene, J gene, and CDR3 amino acid sequence. Percentage overlap between repertoires was computed as shared unique clonotypes divided by the size of the smaller repertoire. Richness of each repertoire was evaluated using RTK rarefaction, the Chao1 estimator, and Recon v2.1 estimates of unobserved clonotypes. For all TCRbeta clonotypes obtained by the gDNA method from four donors, generation probabilities were computed with OLGA. TCRdb took this table from immuneACCESS and kept in-frame rearrangements with V and J called. Such tables lack part of the clones; where checked against another copy, unresolved V genes explain under half of the gap, and the rest is unexplained. The V and J calls and the clone size are those of that table, but D and trimming were determined from the DNA. The sample has millions of clones on record, more than 80% of them singletons. The ten top clones hold roughly 0.14% of the sample.

The chain links TRBV5-1 with TRBJ1-6; no D gene is confidently identified. This receptor was obtained from a man between 18 and 35 years old in good health. The sample consisted of naive CD4+ T cells sorted from blood. Read against the paper, the sample's cell subset or site label means: CD45RA+ positively selected. The CDR3: CASSLGQSNSPLHF. The nucleotides read TGCGCCAGCAGCTTGGGGCAGTCAAATTCACCCCTCCACTTT.